This T cell receptor beta chain was retrieved from a study of OX40 agonist ivuxolimab in advanced cancers. Clones were sequenced by immunoSEQ multiplex PCR, and TCRdb holds only the in-frame ones, with some missing. This table holds about 71,000 clones, about 81% found once. Germline trimming cut 0 bases from V and 0 bases from J; bases unmatched to any gene: 8. The CDR3 length is 19 residues. CDR1 is SGHRS and CDR2 is YFSETQ in the germline V gene. The sample here was CD4+ or CD8+ T cells sorted from blood, taken in a trial of the OX40 agonist ivuxolimab. V gene TRBV5-1 combines with J gene TRBJ2-4; 11 bases fit TRBD2. This clonotype was obtained from an adult with an advanced solid tumor such as melanoma, head and neck, liver or kidney cancer. CDR3 residues: CASSLVGLAGGLAKNIQYF. The DNA of the CDR3 is TGCGCCAGCAGCTTGGTTGGCCTAGCGGGGGGTCTAGCCAAAAACATTCAGTACTTC.